The T cell receptor (beta chain) under discussion was sequenced for a study of T cells after posttransplantation cyclophosphamide. General study results and limits: Skin or GI-infiltrating T cells shared few TRB sequences with blood.

The germline CDR1 and CDR2 sequences are PRHDT and FYEKMQ (reference sequence). The junction had 6 bases not matched to a gene; V was cut back by 0 bases and J by 4 bases. This CDR3 is built from 16 residues. The method was immunoSEQ multiplex PCR; TCRdb's version includes in-frame clones alone and lacks a portion of them. This sample has tens of thousands of clones, each found more than once. This clone was detected ten times or more. The antigen is not known. This clonotype originated in a woman aged 50 to 65 in good health and a related stem cell transplant donor. The chain carries TRBV13 and TRBJ1-1; 9 nucleotides agree with TRBD1. Sequenced: PBMCs. The DNA for the CDR3 is TGTGCCAGCAGCTTAGGGGACAGGGGTTTATCCACTGAAGCTTTCTTT. Its translation is CASSLGDRGLSTEAFF.